This TCR beta chain was found in a study of cytomegalovirus exposure and HLA in healthy donors (TCRdb year 2017). For the study in its entirety: An earlier analysis of roughly 500 of the donors reported about 260 Gb of sequence data and 100 million to 120 million unique TCR beta sequences obtained from about 200 million T cells. Because of strong linkage in the cohort, roughly five DR-DQ haplotypes were treated as single units for association and clustering. A later analysis re-examined previously published TCR beta repertoires from roughly 720 donors and added high-resolution HLA genotyping to investigate patterns of TCR occurrence. Rather than using new phenotypic data, the later analysis identified candidate immune exposures from TCR beta sequences and from how often those sequences occurred across donors. In addition to the first cohort of about 650 subjects, a separate validation cohort of approximately 120 different subjects was used. Donor age, sex, ethnicity and CMV serostatus were compiled alongside the repertoire data. An early release covering about 600 HLA-typed donors comprised about 300 gigabases of sequencing data and approximately 80 million unique TCR sequences. A later genetic analysis took genome-wide SNP genotypes for about three fifths of the 666 donors and used that subset as a discovery cohort. High-throughput TCR immunosequencing, statistical association of individual TCRs with disease status, and machine learning were combined to predict cytomegalovirus infection status. Of the 350 to 450 genotyped donors, less than 90% were placed in the genetic ancestry cluster associated with self-reported Caucasian donors. The number of typed donors differed by locus: about 620-640 for A, B, C, DRB1 and DQB1; some 500 for DQA1; approximately 610 for DPA1; and approximately 450 for DPB1. HLA typing included class I and class II loci at four-digit resolution. The study aimed to test whether cataloging public T cell receptors could reveal signatures of past pathogen exposure. Using immunosequencing, the study profiled T cell repertoires from some 670 subjects and related those repertoires to cytomegalovirus serostatus. Among around 400 genotyped donors of the cohort, an average of approximately 240,000 unique TCR beta nucleotide sequences was sequenced per donor, of which about 20% were non-productive. To decide whether each TCR beta V gene segment behaved as functional or pseudogenic, an earlier analysis of approximately 590 of the donors relied on high-throughput TCR beta sequencing. Every repertoire in the discovery cohort had been generated on one and the same sequencing platform.

The CDR3 measures 13 amino acids from cysteine to phenylalanine. Left in the record is the CDR3 DNA by itself, 39 bases read in frame from the first base. Per the germline V gene (reference sequence), SEHNR is the CDR1 and FQNEAQ is the CDR2. Trimming removed 4 bases from V and 6 bases from J; the gene matches leave 4 bases unexplained. For this clone: It has no known antigen specificity.

In total, just over 650 healthy bone marrow donors made up the cohort. At the time of sampling, every cohort member was nominally healthy, though immune exposures that went unrecorded were likely present. The donor tested CMV seronegative and was one of the 352 seronegative cohort members. A peripheral blood sample was collected from each donor, and TCR beta sequencing was performed on peripheral blood mononuclear cells. The Qiagen DNeasy Blood Extraction Kit was used to extract genomic DNA from the blood cell samples. The library came from the immunoSEQ multiplex PCR assay. The multiplex PCR relied on a mix of 60 forward primers for TCR Vbeta segments and 13 reverse primers for TCR Jbeta segments. Amplification of the CDR3 region of rearranged TCR beta genes was performed with a multiplex PCR assay on genomic DNA. Amplified TCR beta libraries were sequenced as 87-base-pair reads on the Illumina HiSeq System. The published analysis was carried out like this. Across the 500 to 850 repertoires, a later analysis counted roughly 77 million unique TCR beta chains, 9.5 million to 13 million of which were shared by at least two donors. Raw reads were error-corrected and collapsed into unique sequences with a nearest-neighbor algorithm that merged closely related sequences to remove PCR and sequencing errors. CDR3 sequences were aligned to IMGT reference sequences to assign V, D and J gene segments. For a sequence to be retained, at least a six-nucleotide match to both a V gene segment and a J gene segment was required. A rearrangement counted as productive if the CDR3 had no stop codons and remained in frame with V and J, and every other rearrangement counted as non-productive. CDR3 was defined by IMGT convention, running from the second conserved V-encoded cysteine to the conserved J-encoded phenylalanine. The earlier analysis of about 590 of the donors excluded sequences that lacked an unambiguous match to a single V gene segment. An earlier analysis of about 590 of the donors classified V segments as functional when productive rearrangements were above 56.7% and as segregating when the standard deviation between donors was above 5%. A statistical classification framework was built for diagnosing cytomegalovirus status from the catalog of TCR beta chain sequences. In a later analysis, TCR nucleotide sequences were compared against IMGT/GENE-DB human TR gene sequences so that V and J genes could be assigned. A later analysis assigned CDR3 sequences and most-parsimonious VDJ recombination scenarios with the TCRdist pipeline. A later analysis defined each TCR beta chain by its CDR3 amino acid sequence plus V-gene family, and excluded reads lacking a unique V-gene family. To address suspected cross-contamination and a sequencing artifact, a later analysis removed around 600 highly shared, low-generation-probability nucleotide sequences. In a later analysis, a clonal expansion index for each public chain was calculated from normalized within-repertoire ranks of inferred template counts. In a later analysis, generation probabilities were computed using a VDJ recombination model fitted to out-of-frame rearrangements, and the results were checked against IGoR. In a later analysis, TCR-TCR, TCR-HLA and TCR-CMV co-occurrence was scored with hypergeometric tests, and a repertoire-size bias correction was applied to TCR pairs. False discovery rates were estimated in a later analysis by permuting HLA or CMV assignments 20 times. In a later analysis, co-occurring TCRs were grouped with DBSCAN, and TCRdist sequence similarity was added when clustering was performed within HLA-allele-positive subsets. Repertoires with fewer than 30,000 or more than 120,000 public chains were left out of co-occurrence clustering, as were five repertoires with anomalous nucleotide sharing. In its TCRdb copy, this immuneACCESS table keeps in-frame sequences only and misses some clones. Where compared with another copy, unresolved V genes explain less than half of these, and the others have no known cause. The V and J calls and clone size were taken over from that table, and D and trimming were inferred from the DNA. This sample's table contains more than 60,000 clones. Roughly 15% of the sample is taken by the ten largest.

Study-wide conclusions, independent of this receptor: Some IMGT-functional V segments, including TRBV6-2 and TRBV6-3, could not be distinguished by the 87-base-pair reads and were therefore excluded. In a later analysis, the rate of TCR association differed among HLA loci, with DRB1 alleles having the most associated TCRs and HLA-C alleles having the fewest. The earlier analysis of approximately 540 of the donors excluded over 15 rarely observed V segments, including chromosome 9 orphons, because counts were too low. In a later analysis, several top co-occurrence clusters were reported to appear linked to parvovirus B19, influenza, CMV and Epstein-Barr virus. The study gave a list of about 150 TCR beta chains associated with cytomegalovirus. Most TCR sequences were seen in very few donors, while some public TCRs were found in many individuals. A further reported finding was that TCR beta sequences accurately predicted the HLA-A and HLA-B alleles for most subjects in the first cohort. Broadly in line with IMGT annotations, most TCR beta V segments showed up in productive rearrangements about 87% or about 30% of the time in an earlier analysis of around 550 of the donors. A later analysis found that most CMV-associated TCR beta chains appeared HLA-restricted, with HLA associations seemingly driven largely by CMV exposure. Compared with equally common non-associated chains, HLA-associated TCR beta chains in a later analysis were more clonally expanded and had lower generation probabilities. In this cohort, only TCR beta chains were sequenced, and detectable features were limited by the absence of alpha or paired-chain data. A cluster of highly shared sequence variants was judged likely to represent a technical artifact of the sequencing pipeline. Because some donors lacked HLA typing at each locus, the association tests relied only on the typed subset. Linkage disequilibrium might explain the correlated functional status among segregating V segments, but an unknown experimental factor could not be ruled out. It was suggested by the authors that the approach could potentially be generalized to other disease states and immunological phenotypes. Specific HLA alleles were associated with 16,951 TCR beta sequences at a false discovery rate of 0.05 in a later analysis. CMV serostatus was the only immune exposure information available for the cohort. A later genetic analysis reported fewer N-insertions in productive TCRs among donors in an Asian-associated ancestry cluster than the roughly 700-donor mean. In vitro tests confirmed that a few of the cytomegalovirus-associated TCR beta chains recognize cytomegalovirus antigens. Assigning TCR associations to individual alleles was difficult when HLA alleles, especially DR and DQ, strongly co-occurred. In both the original and validation cohorts, the classifier was reported to diagnose cytomegalovirus status with high specificity and sensitivity. In a later genetic analysis, a missense DCLRE1C variant was associated with V-gene and J-gene trimming of TCR beta chains, and the association was replicated in an independent cohort. Sequencing depth was assumed to be roughly uniform across donors in the presence/absence analyses, though that assumption may not hold.

Recombination connected TRBV7-9 to TRBJ1-2, with 8 junctional bases fitting TRBD1. The clonotype comes from a boy aged 5-17 years in good health and CMV-seronegative. The sequenced sample was PBMCs. The CDR3 amino acid sequence is: CASSSTGADGYTF. The nucleotides read TGTGCCAGCAGCTCGACAGGGGCAGATGGCTACACCTTC.